The 26 T cell receptor beta chains reported below all come from one sample, sequenced in a study of Ad26.COV2.S vaccination and SARS-CoV-2 variants. Here immunoSEQ multiplex PCR was the method, and the copy in TCRdb shows in-frame clones only, minus some. The sample contains approximately 400,000 clones, around 92% of which appear only once. The input for sequencing was peripheral blood, taken after recovery from COVID-19. The receptors stem from a human donor who had recovered from COVID-19.

The chain couples TRBV7-2 to TRBJ2-7; TRBD1 or TRBD2 may be the D gene (5 bases each). Germline V lookup: CDR1 SGHTA, CDR2 FQGNSA. V was trimmed by 1 base and J by 4 bases, leaving 17 bases between them. The CDR3 loop spans 16 amino acids. CDR3 region: CASSLEWDPSWYEQYF. CDR3 nucleotide sequence: TGTGCCAGCAGCTTAGAATGGGACCCCTCCTGGTACGAGCAGTACTTC.

The genes are TRBV7-9 and TRBJ1-1; D is unclear. The germline gives CDR1 SEHNR, CDR2 FQNEAQ (reference sequence). The length of the CDR3 is 15 residues. The V gene lost 1 base and the J gene lost 4 bases, with 13 bases spanning the gap. The CDR3 region is CASSLGSGSRTEAFF. DNA of the CDR3: TGTGCCAGCAGCTTAGGGTCGGGTTCGCGCACTGAAGCTTTCTTT.

This chain links TRBV18 with TRBJ2-1; D ambiguous. Germline CDR1 and CDR2: KGHSH and LQKENI. V was clipped by 5 bases and J by 2 bases, with 16 bases between them. The CDR3 runs 16 residues. CDR3 amino acids: CASSSTQTLTYNEQFF. The CDR3 DNA reads as TGTGCCAGCTCATCAACACAGACACTAACCTACAATGAGCAGTTCTTC.

This chain joins TRBV19 and TRBJ1-6, with a weak D call TRBD1 (6 bases). Germline V lookup: CDR1 LNHDA, CDR2 SQIVND (reference sequence). CDR3 length: 18 residues. Trimming took 9 bases from V and 4 from J, leaving 25 bases between them. CDR3 sequence: CASRGRTHPVFYNSPLHF. DNA of the CDR3: TGTGCCAGCAGGGGACGGACTCACCCCGTCTTTTATAATTCACCCCTCCACTTT.

The chain employs TRBV7-9 and TRBJ2-5; no definite D call. This CDR3 spans 16 amino acids. Germline CDR1 is SEHNR and CDR2 is FQNEAQ (reference sequence). V gave up 3 bases and J gave up 4 bases, with 18 bases separating them. Here the CDR3 reads CASSFFTSRPTETQYF. The CDR3 bases are TGTGCCAGCAGCTTCTTTACGTCGAGACCCACAGAGACCCAGTACTTC.

V and J are TRBV15 and TRBJ1-1; weak D call: TRBD1 (6 bases). There are 15 residues in the CDR3. Germline CDR1 reads LNHNV; CDR2 reads YYDKDF (reference sequence). The V end was cut by 1 base, the J end by 1 base, with 10 bases between. The CDR3 is CATSRVPDRNTEAFF. Written as DNA, the CDR3 is TGTGCCACCAGCAGAGTCCCGGACAGGAACACTGAAGCTTTCTTT.

The CDR3 sequence is CSVVNTEAFF. In DNA, the CDR3 is TGCAGCGTAGTCAACACTGAAGCTTTCTTT. V gene TRBV29-1 combines with J gene TRBJ1-1, with unresolved D. V lost 6 bases and J lost 2, with 4 bases in between. CDR1 and CDR2 from the germline V gene are SQVTM and ANQGSEA. This CDR3 has 10 amino acids. The complete variable domain, with remaining parts taken from reference TRBV29-1 and TRBJ1-1, reads SAVISQKPSRDICQRGTSLTIQCQVDSQVTMMFWYRQQPGQSLTLIATANQGSEATYESGFVIDKFPISRPNLTFSTLTVSNMSPEDSSIYLCSVVNTEAFFGQGTRLTVV.

The genes are TRBV27 and TRBJ2-7; maybe TRBD2 (5 bases). The CDR3 sequence is 15 residues long. Germline V gene data show CDR1 as MNHEY and CDR2 as SMNVEV (reference sequence). The V gene lost 4 bases and the J gene lost 3 bases, with 16 bases spanning the gap. This chain's CDR3 is CASSSSERLIYEQYF. CDR3 DNA sequence: TGTGCCAGCAGTTCGTCGGAGCGGTTAATCTACGAGCAGTACTTC.

The chain is built from TRBV5-6 and TRBJ1-1, with TRBD1 as a possible D gene (5 bases). Between the trimmed V and J ends, which lost 4 bases and 0 bases, there was a span of 10 bases. Germline V gene data show CDR1 as SGHDT and CDR2 as YYEEEE. This CDR3 contains 14 residues. CDR3: CASSPGLLNTEAFF. The CDR3 DNA sequence: TGTGCCAGCAGCCCGGGACTGCTGAACACTGAAGCTTTCTTT.

The rearrangement joins TRBV18 to TRBJ2-6; maybe TRBD2 (6 bases). Germline CDR1 and CDR2: KGHSH and LQKENI. The CDR3 is 18 residues long. V lost 3 bases, J lost 0 bases, and 15 bases lay in between. CDR3 residues: CASSPNGGHLSGANVLTF. The CDR3, as DNA: TGTGCCAGCTCACCGAACGGGGGTCACCTCTCTGGGGCCAACGTCCTGACTTTC.

The sample holds one count of this clone. The genes are TRBV3-1 (or the pseudogene TRBV3-2) and TRBJ2-1; D not certain. V was pared by 0 bases and J by 9 bases, with 3 bases between. The CDR3 is 11 residues long. In germline, CDR1 is LGHDT, CDR2 YNNKEL (reference sequence). The CDR3 region has the DNA TGTGCCAGCAGCCAAGAGTCTGAGCAGTTCTTC. It encodes CASSQESEQFF.

The V and J genes are TRBV11-2 and TRBJ2-1, with D perhaps TRBD2 (6 bases). The CDR3 spans 15 residues. V lost 5 bases, J lost 5 bases, and 16 bases lay in between. CDR1 and CDR2 (germline): SGHAT, FQNNGV. As DNA, the CDR3 is TGTGCCAGCAGCCCCCACGGGACGGGAGACAATGAGCAGTTCTTC. This sequence encodes CASSPHGTGDNEQFF.

V is TRBV13 and J is TRBJ2-7; maybe TRBD1 (6 bases). The CDR3 spans 15 residues. Deletions cut 5 bases from V and 3 bases from J, with 17 bases between. From germline, CDR1 is PRHDT and CDR2 FYEKMQ (reference sequence). The CDR3 region has the DNA TGTGCCAGCAGCCCGCAGGGGACCCCTATCTACGAGCAGTACTTC. Protein: CASSPQGTPIYEQYF. Filled out from reference TRBV13 and TRBJ2-7, the complete variable domain reads AAGVIQSPRHLIKEKRETATLKCYPIPRHDTVYWYQQGPGQDPQFLISFYEKMQSDKGSIPDRFSAQQFSDYHSELNMSSLELGDSALYFCASSPQGTPIYEQYFGPGTRLTVT.

The chain carries TRBV9 and TRBJ2-7, with 9 bases lining up with TRBD1. CDR1 and CDR2 (germline): SGDLS, YYNGEE. V trimming: 4 bases; J trimming: 5 bases; junction bases outside the gene matches: 13. CDR3 length: 16 amino acids. The CDR3 coding sequence is TGTGCCAGCAGCTCTTCCGGGACAGGGACTATTCACGAGCAGTACTTC. Its translation is CASSSSGTGTIHEQYF.

This sequence joins TRBV14 and TRBJ2-3, with a tentative D call TRBD2 (5 bases). The CDR3 length is 15 residues. V gave up 0 bases and J gave up 0 bases, with 7 bases separating them. Looked up from germline, CDR1 is SGHDN and CDR2 is FVKESK. In DNA, the CDR3 is TGTGCCAGCAGCCAAGATGCGGGTAGCACAGATACGCAGTATTTT. Its translation is CASSQDAGSTDTQYF.

The V and J genes are TRBV9 and TRBJ1-5, with TRBD1 matching over 11 bases. This CDR3 has 15 amino acids. CDR1 and CDR2 from the germline V gene are SGDLS and YYNGEE. V was clipped by 4 bases and J by 2 bases; unmatched bases: 2. The CDR3 protein is CASSKGQGGNQPQHF. The CDR3 bases are TGTGCCAGCAGCAAGGGACAGGGGGGCAATCAGCCCCAGCATTTT.

The chain carries TRBV19 and TRBJ2-7; D is possibly TRBD1 (5 bases). CDR3 length: 14 amino acids. Trimming stripped 1 base from V and 2 bases from J, with 9 bases between. The germline gives CDR1 LNHDA, CDR2 SQIVND (reference sequence). CDR3 residues: CASSIAGPTYEQYF. The CDR3 nucleotides are TGTGCCAGTAGTATAGCAGGGCCTACCTACGAGCAGTACTTC.

This sequence joins TRBV6-6 and TRBJ1-5; no clear D. The CDR3 loop spans 13 amino acids. CDR1 MNHNY and CDR2 SVGAGI come from the germline V gene (reference sequence). The ends were cut back, 6 bases at V and 6 bases at J, with 12 bases in the middle. CDR3 DNA: TGTGCCAGCAGGATGCGGAGTTCTCAGCCCCAGCATTTT. Its translation: CASRMRSSQPQHF.

The chain couples TRBV6-1 to TRBJ2-5; a possible D gene is TRBD2 (6 bases). V was clipped by 3 bases and J by 5 bases, with 10 bases between them. Germline loops: CDR1 MNHNS, CDR2 SASEGT. This CDR3 region has 13 residues. CDR3 residues: CASSDWRGETQYF. The CDR3 coding sequence is TGTGCCAGCAGTGATTGGAGGGGTGAGACCCAGTACTTC.

This rearrangement joins TRBV28 to TRBJ1-2; D remains ambiguous. From germline, CDR1 is MDHEN and CDR2 SYDVKM. CDR3 size: 13 residues. Trimming pared 6 bases from V and 4 bases from J, leaving 12 bases between. DNA of the CDR3: TGTGCCAGCAGACAAGAGAGTCCCTATGGCTACACCTTC. Its protein is CASRQESPYGYTF.

The genes are TRBV12-3 or TRBV12-4 and TRBJ2-4; the D gene is possibly TRBD2 (6 bases). CDR3 length: 13 amino acids. The germline V and J ends were trimmed by 4 bases and 10 bases, with 14 bases remaining between them. CDR3 bases: TGTGCCAGCAGTTCGGGACTTAGGGGTATTCAGTACTTC. Translated, it gives CASSSGLRGIQYF.

The chain links TRBV11-3 to TRBJ2-3, with 7 bases identical to TRBD2. The ends lost 5 bases at V and 6 bases at J; junction bases unmatched: 11. Germline V gene sequence: CDR1 SGHNT, CDR2 YENEEA. This CDR3 spans 15 amino acids. CDR3 bases: TGTGCCAGCAGCGCGGAGAAAAACGGGAGGGATACGCAGTATTTT. It translates to CASSAEKNGRDTQYF.

V gene TRBV6-2 or TRBV6-3 combines with J gene TRBJ2-3, with D possibly matching TRBD1 (5 bases). The CDR3 covers 15 residues. V lost 3 bases and J lost 7, with 17 bases in between. The germline gives CDR1 MNHEY, CDR2 SVGEGT. Written as DNA, the CDR3 is TGTGCCAGCAGTTATCGGACATTGGCTCGACATACGCAGTATTTT. It is translated as CASSYRTLARHTQYF.

The J gene is TRBJ1-2, the V gene TRBV7-8, with a tentative D call TRBD1 (5 bases). Germline loops: CDR1 SGHVS, CDR2 FQNEAQ. Trimming took off 5 bases at V and 3 bases at J, with 7 bases between the two ends. CDR3 length: 12 amino acids. The CDR3 nucleotides are TGTGCCAGCAGCCTGACAGACTATGGCTACACCTTC. Translation gives CASSLTDYGYTF.

CDR3 amino acids: CATRRDRGNSPLHF. The DNA of the CDR3 is TGTGCCACCCGGAGGGACAGGGGAAATTCACCCCTCCACTTT. The rearrangement joins TRBV6-5 to TRBJ1-6, with 10 bases aligning to TRBD1. V lost 10 bases, J lost 7 bases, and 7 bases stayed unmatched. Germline CDR1 MNHEY, CDR2 SVGAGI. The CDR3 is 14 amino acids.

The chain links TRBV3-1 (or the pseudogene TRBV3-2) to TRBJ1-2; D is possibly TRBD1 (6 bases). CDR1 LGHDT and CDR2 YNNKEL come from the germline V gene (reference sequence). This CDR3 contains 18 residues. Trimming left V 2 bases short and J 1 base short, with 20 bases between. As DNA, the CDR3 is TGTGCCAGCAGCCAACGGTTGGTTGGACAGTGGTTTAACTATGGCTACACCTTC. Its translation is CASSQRLVGQWFNYGYTF.